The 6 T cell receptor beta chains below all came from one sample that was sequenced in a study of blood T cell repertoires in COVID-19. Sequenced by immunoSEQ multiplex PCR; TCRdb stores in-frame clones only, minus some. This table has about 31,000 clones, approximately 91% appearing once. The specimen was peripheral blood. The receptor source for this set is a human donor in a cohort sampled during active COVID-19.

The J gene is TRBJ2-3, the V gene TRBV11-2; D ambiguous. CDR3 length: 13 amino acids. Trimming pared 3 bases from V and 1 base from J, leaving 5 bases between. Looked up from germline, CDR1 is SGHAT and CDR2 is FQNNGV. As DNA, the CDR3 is TGTGCCAGCAGCTTTCCGGGCACAGATACGCAGTATTTT. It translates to CASSFPGTDTQYF.

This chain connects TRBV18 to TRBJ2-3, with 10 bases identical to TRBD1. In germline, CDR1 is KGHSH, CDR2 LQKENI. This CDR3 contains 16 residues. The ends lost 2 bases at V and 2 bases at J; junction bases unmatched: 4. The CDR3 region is CASSPTGQGSTDTQYF. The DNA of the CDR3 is TGTGCCAGCTCACCAACGGGACAGGGGTCCACAGATACGCAGTATTTT. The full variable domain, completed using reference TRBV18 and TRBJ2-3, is NAGVMQNPRHLVRRRGQEARLRCSPMKGHSHVYWYRQLPEEGLKFMVYLQKENIIDESGMPKERFSAEFPKEGPSILRIQQVVRGDSAAYFCASSPTGQGSTDTQYFGPGTRLTVL.

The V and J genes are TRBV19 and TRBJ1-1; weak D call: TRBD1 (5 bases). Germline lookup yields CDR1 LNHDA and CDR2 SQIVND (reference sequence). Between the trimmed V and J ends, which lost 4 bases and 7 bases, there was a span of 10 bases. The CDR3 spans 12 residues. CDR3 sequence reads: CASSTPGHEAFF. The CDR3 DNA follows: TGTGCCAGTAGTACCCCAGGACATGAAGCTTTCTTT.

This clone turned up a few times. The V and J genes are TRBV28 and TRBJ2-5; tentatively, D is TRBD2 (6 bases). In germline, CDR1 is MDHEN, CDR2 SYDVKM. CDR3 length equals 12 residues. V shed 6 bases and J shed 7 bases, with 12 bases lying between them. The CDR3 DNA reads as TGTGCCAGCAGGCTCGGGGGAGGGACCCAGTACTTC. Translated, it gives CASRLGGGTQYF. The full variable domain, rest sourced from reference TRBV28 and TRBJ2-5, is DVKVTQSSRYLVKRTGEKVFLECVQDMDHENMFWYRQDPGLGLRLIYFSYDVKMKEKGDIPEGYSVSREKKERFSLILESASTNQTSMYLCASRLGGGTQYFGPGTRLLVL.

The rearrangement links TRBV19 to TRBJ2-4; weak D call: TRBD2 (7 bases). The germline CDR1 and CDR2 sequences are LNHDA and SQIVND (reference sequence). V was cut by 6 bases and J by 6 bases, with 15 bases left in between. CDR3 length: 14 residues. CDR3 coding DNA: TGTGCCAGTAGCCTAGCGGCAGGGGCAAACATTCAGTACTTC. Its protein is CASSLAAGANIQYF.

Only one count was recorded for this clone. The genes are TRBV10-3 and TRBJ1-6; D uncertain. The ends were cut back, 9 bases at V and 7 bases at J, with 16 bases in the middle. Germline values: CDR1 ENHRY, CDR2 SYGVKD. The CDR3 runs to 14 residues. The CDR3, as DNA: TGTGCCATAGGAGAAGGACTTCAAAATTCACCCCTCCACTTT. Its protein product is CAIGEGLQNSPLHF.